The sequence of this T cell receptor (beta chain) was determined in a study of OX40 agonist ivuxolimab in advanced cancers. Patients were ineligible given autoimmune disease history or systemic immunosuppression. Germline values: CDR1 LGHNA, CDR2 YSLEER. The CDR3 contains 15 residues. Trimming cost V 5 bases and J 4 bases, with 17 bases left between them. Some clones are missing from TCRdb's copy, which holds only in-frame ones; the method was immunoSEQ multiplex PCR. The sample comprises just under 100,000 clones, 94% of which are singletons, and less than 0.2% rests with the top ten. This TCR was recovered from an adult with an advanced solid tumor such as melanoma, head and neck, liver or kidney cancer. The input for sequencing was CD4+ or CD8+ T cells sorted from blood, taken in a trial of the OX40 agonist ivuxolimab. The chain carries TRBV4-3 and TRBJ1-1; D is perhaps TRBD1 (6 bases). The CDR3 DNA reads TGCGCCAGCAGCGAAGGGGACATCACGGGCACTGAAGCTTTCTTT. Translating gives CASSEGDITGTEAFF.